This T cell receptor (beta chain) was recovered during a study of cytomegalovirus exposure and HLA in healthy donors. PCR involved 60 Vbeta and 13 Jbeta primers. As originally analysed: About 12 million shared chains were among the 65 million to 85 million unique TCR beta chains that a later analysis counted. TCRdb's table, derived via immunoSEQ multiplex PCR, lists solely in-frame clones and lacks some. The V and J calls and clone size are taken from that table; D and trimming were inferred from the DNA. Here the sample spans tens of thousands of clones, 70% to 85% being singletons. Study outcomes and limitations: Several top significant clusters appeared, in a later analysis, to be linked to common viral pathogens. Immune exposure information comprised only CMV serostatus. In an earlier analysis, most TCR beta V segments were productive about 87% or about 30% of the time.

Germline lookup yields CDR1 LNHDA and CDR2 SQIVND (reference sequence). There are 13 residues in the CDR3. The ends lost 5 bases at V and 5 bases at J; junction bases unmatched: 4. Comments on this clone: The antigen remains undetermined.

The specimen was PBMCs. The genes are TRBV19 and TRBJ2-7; 9 positions agree with TRBD2. The clonotype originates from a man between 65 and 85 years old in good health and CMV-seropositive. CDR3 loop: CASSSQREDEQYF. Written as DNA, the CDR3 is TGTGCCAGTAGTTCCCAGCGGGAGGACGAGCAGTACTTC.